This T cell receptor beta chain was recovered during a study of blood T cell repertoires in COVID-19. Looking at the study overall: Sample material is recorded as cDNA or gDNA derived from T cells, B-cell-depleted T cells, or PBMCs.

Study processing details: For nucleated cells, counts were estimated from reference gene primer amplification. Data came from immunoSEQ multiplex PCR; TCRdb stores just in-frame clones and leaves some out. V, J and clone size were drawn from that table, and D and trimming were deduced from the DNA. Seen here are over 150,000 clones, more than 75% observed once, and the top ten hold around 16%. The germline CDR1 and CDR2 sequences are SGHAT and FQNNGV. The CDR3 runs to 14 residues. Trimming removed 1 base at V and 10 bases at J, with 11 bases between. The sample holds a few counts of this clone. This chain joins TRBV11-2 and TRBJ1-6, with unresolved D. This sequence was found in a woman in her forties or fifties who had recovered from COVID-19. Sequenced input: PBMCs or T cells enriched from blood (not recorded which). The CDR3 nucleotides read TGTGCCAGCAGCTTAGGAGGGTTAAGATCACCCCTCCACTTT. This gives the protein CASSLGGLRSPLHF. The full variable domain, in which reference TRBV11-2 and TRBJ1-6 provide the parts outside the CDR3, is EAGVAQSPRYKIIEKRQSVAFWCNPISGHATLYWYQQILGQGPKLLIQFQNNGVVDDSQLPKDRFSAERLKGVDSTLKIQPAKLEDSAVYLCASSLGGLRSPLHFGNGTRLTVT.